This T cell receptor beta chain was retrieved from a study of CD4 T cells in relation to SARS-CoV-2 and coronaviruses. The table came from immunoSEQ multiplex PCR; TCRdb's copy has only in-frame clones and leaves some out. Of tens of thousands of clones detected, 75% to 85% appear once; the ten largest clones hold 2.5% to 3%. With regard to this clone: The antigen is unknown.

Germline V gene lookup returns CDR1 MNHEY and CDR2 SVGAGI. The V segment lost 4 bases and the J segment 9 bases; nucleotides outside the gene matches: 9. This CDR3 has 16 amino acids. The sample consisted of memory CD4+ T cells from PBMCs, cultured in vitro. This clonotype was obtained from an adult with COVID-19. The V gene is TRBV6-5, the J gene TRBJ2-1; 13 nucleotides agree with TRBD2. CDR3 amino acids: CASSSWTSGSVGEQFF. The CDR3 DNA reads TGTGCCAGCAGTTCGTGGACTAGCGGGAGTGTGGGTGAGCAGTTCTTC.